A selection of T cell receptor beta chains follows, all from one sample in a study of T-cell memory formation after mild COVID-19. One entry per CDR3 protein results from TCRdb running MiXCR on the 5' RACE reads. This table holds roughly 510,000 distinct CDR3 sequences, approximately 15% found once. Sequencing was done on a sample of PBMCs or a T cell subset sorted from them (not recorded which). The source of these receptors is an adult woman who had mild COVID-19 (a few samples of this study predate the infection). Cell type and time point are not known. Each CDR3 is given with its conserved first and last residue. The D gene is left open where the match is weak. A clone size is listed for some rows: how often the clone was seen (once, few, many), or a class if it is expanded.

clone size: .; D gene: .; V gene: TRBV7-9; J gene: TRBJ1-1; CDR3 DNA: TGTGCCAGCAGCTTAACTTTCTTGAACACTGAAGCTTTCTTT; CDR3 protein: CASSLTFLNTEAFF
clone size: .; D gene: .; V gene: TRBV4-2; J gene: TRBJ2-2; CDR3 DNA: TGTGCCAGCAGCCAAGACGGTGCGGGAACCGGGGAGCTGTTTTTT; CDR3 protein: CASSQDGAGTGELFF
clone size: .; D gene: TRBD2; V gene: TRBV12-3/TRBV12-4; J gene: TRBJ2-1; CDR3 DNA: TGTGCCAGCAGTTATACTAGCGGGAGTATTAAGTTCTTC; CDR3 protein: CASSYTSGSIKFF
clone size: .; D gene: .; V gene: TRBV20-1; J gene: TRBJ2-2; CDR3 DNA: TGCAGTGCTAAACCCGACACCGGGGAGCTGTTTTTT; CDR3 protein: CSAKPDTGELFF
clone size: .; D gene: .; V gene: TRBV4-3; J gene: TRBJ2-4; CDR3 DNA: TGCGCCAGCAGCCAAGAGCTGGGTACGGGAGTTGGGAACATTCAGTACTTC; CDR3 protein: CASSQELGTGVGNIQYF
clone size: .; D gene: .; V gene: TRBV12-3/TRBV12-4; J gene: TRBJ1-5; CDR3 DNA: TGTGCCAGCAAAGGGTCTGCCCATCAGCCCCAGCATTTT; CDR3 protein: CASKGSAHQPQHF
clone size: .; D gene: .; V gene: TRBV12-3/TRBV12-4; J gene: TRBJ1-1; CDR3 DNA: TGTGCCAGCAGTTTTCGCTGGGACACTGAAGCTTTCTTT; CDR3 protein: CASSFRWDTEAFF
clone size: .; D gene: .; V gene: TRBV3-1; J gene: TRBJ1-2; CDR3 DNA: TGTGCCAGCAGCCAAGATACGGGTGAACAATATGGCTACACCTTC; CDR3 protein: CASSQDTGEQYGYTF
clone size: .; D gene: TRBD1; V gene: TRBV19; J gene: TRBJ1-3; CDR3 DNA: TGTGCCAGTAGTCCTTGGACAGGGACTGGAAACACCATATATTTT; CDR3 protein: CASSPWTGTGNTIYF
clone size: .; D gene: .; V gene: TRBV12-3/TRBV12-4; J gene: TRBJ2-7; CDR3 DNA: TGTGCCAGCAGTCCTCTCGACAGACCCTACGAGCAGTACTTC; CDR3 protein: CASSPLDRPYEQYF
clone size: few; D gene: .; V gene: TRBV11-2; J gene: TRBJ1-4; CDR3 DNA: TGTGCCAGCAGCGTGGACAGATTAAATGAAAAACTGTTTTTT; CDR3 protein: CASSVDRLNEKLFF
clone size: .; D gene: .; V gene: TRBV30; J gene: TRBJ2-3; CDR3 DNA: TGTGCCTGGAGTGTACATCGGGGATTGGGGGCAGATACGCAGTATTTT; CDR3 protein: CAWSVHRGLGADTQYF
clone size: few; D gene: .; V gene: TRBV20-1; J gene: TRBJ1-2; CDR3 DNA: TGCAGTGCTGATGGCCGATCGGGCGGCTACACCTTC; CDR3 protein: CSADGRSGGYTF
clone size: few; D gene: .; V gene: TRBV7-2; J gene: TRBJ2-2; CDR3 DNA: TGTGCCAGCACCCTGGCCCCCAGCGGGAACACCGGGGAGCTGTTTTTT; CDR3 protein: CASTLAPSGNTGELFF
clone size: few; D gene: .; V gene: TRBV29-1; J gene: TRBJ2-3; CDR3 DNA: TGCAGCGTTGGAGGGGGAAACACAGATACGCAGTATTTT; CDR3 protein: CSVGGGNTDTQYF
clone size: .; D gene: .; V gene: TRBV5-4; J gene: TRBJ2-1; CDR3 DNA: TGTGCCAGCAGCTTGGTCTCGGATCAGAATGAGCAGTTCTTC; CDR3 protein: CASSLVSDQNEQFF
clone size: few; D gene: .; V gene: TRBV7-2; J gene: TRBJ2-1; CDR3 DNA: TGTGCCAGCAGCTTACGCAGGGGAGGCACACCGACAGATGAGCAGTTCTTC; CDR3 protein: CASSLRRGGTPTDEQFF
clone size: .; D gene: .; V gene: TRBV3-1; J gene: TRBJ2-7; CDR3 DNA: TGTGCCAGCAGCCTCCGGGGTCAACCCTACGAGCAGTACTTC; CDR3 protein: CASSLRGQPYEQYF
clone size: .; D gene: .; V gene: TRBV19; J gene: TRBJ1-1; CDR3 DNA: TGTGCCAGTAGTATAAACATAAACACTGAAGCTTTCTTT; CDR3 protein: CASSININTEAFF
clone size: few; D gene: .; V gene: TRBV30; J gene: TRBJ2-7; CDR3 DNA: TGTGCCTGGAGTTACCCACCGACCTACGAGCAGTACTTC; CDR3 protein: CAWSYPPTYEQYF
clone size: once; D gene: .; V gene: TRBV4-1; J gene: TRBJ1-5; CDR3 DNA: TGCGCCAGCAGCCAAGGCTACGGGGCCGGGGATCAGCCCCAGCATTTT; CDR3 protein: CASSQGYGAGDQPQHF
clone size: few; D gene: TRBD2; V gene: TRBV6-5; J gene: TRBJ2-7; CDR3 DNA: TGTGCCAGCAGTTACAGTACTAGCGGGAGGGCCGAGCAGTACTTC; CDR3 protein: CASSYSTSGRAEQYF
clone size: .; D gene: .; V gene: TRBV6-1; J gene: TRBJ2-7; CDR3 DNA: TGTGCCAGCAGACCCCCAGAAGACGAGCAGTACTTC; CDR3 protein: CASRPPEDEQYF
clone size: .; D gene: .; V gene: TRBV2; J gene: TRBJ2-4; CDR3 DNA: TGTGCCAGCAGACCGAGACTAGCCAAAAACATTCAGTACTTC; CDR3 protein: CASRPRLAKNIQYF
clone size: .; D gene: .; V gene: TRBV27; J gene: TRBJ1-1; CDR3 DNA: TGTGCCAGCAGTTCTTATCCGAACACTGAAGCTTTCTTT; CDR3 protein: CASSSYPNTEAFF
clone size: few; D gene: .; V gene: TRBV7-6; J gene: TRBJ1-2; CDR3 DNA: TGTGCCAGCAGCTTAAGGTTTGGAGCTAACTATGGCTACACCTTC; CDR3 protein: CASSLRFGANYGYTF
clone size: few; D gene: .; V gene: TRBV20-1; J gene: TRBJ2-7; CDR3 DNA: TGCAGTCCCCGGGGGGCCAACGACTACGAGCAGTACTTC; CDR3 protein: CSPRGANDYEQYF
clone size: .; D gene: .; V gene: TRBV11-2; J gene: TRBJ2-1; CDR3 DNA: TGTGCCAGCAGCACTCCCGTGGTGGACCGGGACACCTTATACAATGAGCAGTTCTTC; CDR3 protein: CASSTPVVDRDTLYNEQFF
clone size: .; D gene: TRBD1; V gene: TRBV10-3; J gene: TRBJ1-1; CDR3 DNA: TGTGCCATCAGTGAGATTGGACAGGGCCTGAACACTGAAGCTTTCTTT; CDR3 protein: CAISEIGQGLNTEAFF
clone size: few; D gene: .; V gene: TRBV5-1; J gene: TRBJ1-2; CDR3 DNA: TGCGCCAGCAGCTTGATACAGGGTAGTTCGGCTGGCTACACCTTC; CDR3 protein: CASSLIQGSSAGYTF
clone size: .; D gene: .; V gene: TRBV12-3/TRBV12-4; J gene: TRBJ2-7; CDR3 DNA: TGTGCCAGCAGTTTCCCGGGAATAGCAACAAACGAGCAGTACTTC; CDR3 protein: CASSFPGIATNEQYF
clone size: few; D gene: .; V gene: TRBV10-3; J gene: TRBJ2-1; CDR3 DNA: TGTGCCATCAGTTCCCCCGGGATCTACAATGAGCAGTTCTTC; CDR3 protein: CAISSPGIYNEQFF
clone size: .; D gene: TRBD1; V gene: TRBV25-1; J gene: TRBJ2-2; CDR3 DNA: TGTGCCAGCAGTGGACAGGGGCTGGTGACCGGGGAGCTGTTTTTT; CDR3 protein: CASSGQGLVTGELFF
clone size: .; D gene: .; V gene: TRBV9; J gene: TRBJ1-2; CDR3 DNA: TGTGCCAGCAGCGTAAACGGGTATGGCTACACCTTC; CDR3 protein: CASSVNGYGYTF
clone size: .; D gene: .; V gene: TRBV11-2; J gene: TRBJ2-1; CDR3 DNA: TGTGCCAGCAGCTTAGATCCACCACTCTCCTACAATGAGCAGTTCTTC; CDR3 protein: CASSLDPPLSYNEQFF
clone size: once; D gene: TRBD2; V gene: TRBV15; J gene: TRBJ2-4; CDR3 DNA: TGTGCCACCAGCAGAGATTTTTCCGGGGCGGGGGGAAACATTCAGTACTTC; CDR3 protein: CATSRDFSGAGGNIQYF
clone size: few; D gene: TRBD1; V gene: TRBV7-8; J gene: TRBJ2-3; CDR3 DNA: TGTGCCAGCAGCCCACCTCCCTGGGGACAGGGGGCGGATACGCAGTATTTT; CDR3 protein: CASSPPPWGQGADTQYF
clone size: .; D gene: .; V gene: TRBV6-1; J gene: TRBJ1-6; CDR3 DNA: TGTGCCAGCAGTGAACAGAATAATTCACCCCTCCACTTT; CDR3 protein: CASSEQNNSPLHF
clone size: .; D gene: .; V gene: TRBV4-1; J gene: TRBJ2-5; CDR3 DNA: TGCGCCAGCAGCCAGTGGGCCGGCGGACAAGAGACCCAGTACTTC; CDR3 protein: CASSQWAGGQETQYF
clone size: many; D gene: .; V gene: TRBV27; J gene: TRBJ1-2; CDR3 DNA: TGTGCCAGCAGTTCGAGGGGGAACTATGGCTACACCTTC; CDR3 protein: CASSSRGNYGYTF
clone size: .; D gene: TRBD2; V gene: TRBV18; J gene: TRBJ2-3; CDR3 DNA: TGTGCCAGCTCACCAAGGCAAAGAGCGGGGGGTCAGTATTTT; CDR3 protein: CASSPRQRAGGQYF
clone size: .; D gene: TRBD1; V gene: TRBV24-1; J gene: TRBJ1-2; CDR3 DNA: TGTGCCACCAGTGATGGACCTCGGACAGGGGGTTATGGCTACACCTTC; CDR3 protein: CATSDGPRTGGYGYTF
clone size: .; D gene: .; V gene: TRBV12-3/TRBV12-4; J gene: TRBJ1-1; CDR3 DNA: TGTGCCAGCAGAATGGGGACACTGAACACTGAAGCTTTCTTT; CDR3 protein: CASRMGTLNTEAFF
clone size: few; D gene: TRBD1; V gene: TRBV9; J gene: TRBJ1-1; CDR3 DNA: TGTGCCAGCAGCATAGGGACAGGGGGTAACACTGAAGCTTTCTTT; CDR3 protein: CASSIGTGGNTEAFF
clone size: .; D gene: .; V gene: TRBV5-1; J gene: TRBJ1-4; CDR3 DNA: TGCGCCAGCAGCTTGAGCGGGGGGGAGAATGAAAAACTGTTTTTT; CDR3 protein: CASSLSGGENEKLFF
clone size: few; D gene: .; V gene: TRBV12-3/TRBV12-4; J gene: TRBJ1-2; CDR3 DNA: TGTGCCAGCAGTTTAGCGCGGACGGCTAACTATGGCTACACCTTC; CDR3 protein: CASSLARTANYGYTF
clone size: .; D gene: TRBD2; V gene: TRBV12-3/TRBV12-4; J gene: TRBJ2-3; CDR3 DNA: TGTGCCAGCACCCCTAGCGGGGGGAGCACAGATACGCAGTATTTT; CDR3 protein: CASTPSGGSTDTQYF
clone size: few; D gene: .; V gene: TRBV28; J gene: TRBJ2-7; CDR3 DNA: TGTGCCAGCAGTTTAATCGGTTCCGAGCAGTACTTC; CDR3 protein: CASSLIGSEQYF
clone size: few; D gene: TRBD2; V gene: TRBV23-1; J gene: TRBJ2-1; CDR3 DNA: TGCGCCAGCAGTCAAAGGGGAGCGGGAGAGCAGTTCTTC; CDR3 protein: CASSQRGAGEQFF
clone size: few; D gene: TRBD1; V gene: TRBV4-1; J gene: TRBJ1-2; CDR3 DNA: TGCGCCAGCAGCTCCCGGGACAGGGCGAACTATGGCTACACCTTC; CDR3 protein: CASSSRDRANYGYTF
clone size: few; D gene: .; V gene: TRBV5-1; J gene: TRBJ1-2; CDR3 DNA: TGCGCCAGCAGCATAAGTGGGGCAGGAGACTATGGCTACACCTTC; CDR3 protein: CASSISGAGDYGYTF
clone size: medium-sized; D gene: TRBD1; V gene: TRBV7-2; J gene: TRBJ2-3; CDR3 DNA: TGTGCCAGCAGCTCCGGGACAGGGATTAGCACAGATACGCAGTATTTT; CDR3 protein: CASSSGTGISTDTQYF
clone size: many; D gene: TRBD2; V gene: TRBV7-2; J gene: TRBJ2-7; CDR3 DNA: TGTGCCAGCAGCTTAGTTAGCCTAGCGGGAGTCGGCGAGCAGTACTTC; CDR3 protein: CASSLVSLAGVGEQYF
clone size: few; D gene: .; V gene: TRBV24-1; J gene: TRBJ2-1; CDR3 DNA: TGTGCCACCAGTGATTTTTCGGGGTACAATGAGCAGTTCTTC; CDR3 protein: CATSDFSGYNEQFF